The clone carrying this T cell receptor beta chain was seen more than once but under ten times. This sample was included in a study of T cells in Graves' hyperthyroidism and ophthalmopathy. V lost 0 bases and J lost 6, with 12 bases in between. CDR1 is SGHKS, CDR2 YYEKEE, per germline (reference sequence). CDR3 length: 14 residues. What was amplified from RNA transcripts were TCR beta CDR3 regions. Using the HTBI primer set, a first-round RT-PCR was run on the TCR CDR3. TCRdb analysed the multiplex PCR reads with MiXCR anew, one entry per CDR3 protein. The data contain 150,000 to 200,000 distinct CDR3 sequences, about 17% of them singletons.

The sequence derives from a woman aged 45 to 65 with Graves' hyperthyroidism. Sequencing was done on a sample of blood. The V and J genes are TRBV5-5 and TRBJ2-5, with D possibly being TRBD1 (6 bases). The CDR3 nucleotides are TGTGCCAGCAGCTTGGCCGGCAGGGGAAAGACCCAGTACTTC. Encoded protein: CASSLAGRGKTQYF.